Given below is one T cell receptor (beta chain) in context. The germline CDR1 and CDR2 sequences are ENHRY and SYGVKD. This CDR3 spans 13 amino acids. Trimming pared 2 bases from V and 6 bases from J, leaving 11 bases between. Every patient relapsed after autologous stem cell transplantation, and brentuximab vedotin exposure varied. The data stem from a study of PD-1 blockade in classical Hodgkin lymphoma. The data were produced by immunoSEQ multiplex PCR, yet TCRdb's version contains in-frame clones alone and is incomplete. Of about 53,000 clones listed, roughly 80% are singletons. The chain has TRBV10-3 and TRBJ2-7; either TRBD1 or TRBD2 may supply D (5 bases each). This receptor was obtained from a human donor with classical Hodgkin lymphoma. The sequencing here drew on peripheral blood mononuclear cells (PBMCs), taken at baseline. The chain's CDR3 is CAISETGTFEQYF. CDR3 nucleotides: TGTGCCATCAGTGAGACCGGGACCTTCGAGCAGTACTTC.